The T cell receptor beta chain described here comes from a study of brain T cells in children with intractable seizures. This sample's time point: blood from clinic visit 5 months post-surgery; TSC patient then seizure free. The CDR3 is 14 residues long. V lost 4 bases to trimming and J lost 6 bases; unmatched junction nucleotides: 6. Germline CDR1 SEHNR, CDR2 FQNEAQ (reference sequence). Sequencing used immunoSEQ multiplex PCR; TCRdb keeps in-frame clones, though not all of them. Among 300,000 to 400,000 clones listed, 93% were seen once. The sequence came from a boy younger than two with tuberous sclerosis and intractable seizures. The sequencing here drew on peripheral blood, taken about 5 months after surgery. V usage is TRBV7-9 and J usage is TRBJ1-1; TRBD1 matches at 9 bases. The CDR3 protein is CASSWDRVWAEAFF. The DNA of the CDR3 is TGTGCCAGCAGCTGGGACAGGGTTTGGGCTGAAGCTTTCTTT.